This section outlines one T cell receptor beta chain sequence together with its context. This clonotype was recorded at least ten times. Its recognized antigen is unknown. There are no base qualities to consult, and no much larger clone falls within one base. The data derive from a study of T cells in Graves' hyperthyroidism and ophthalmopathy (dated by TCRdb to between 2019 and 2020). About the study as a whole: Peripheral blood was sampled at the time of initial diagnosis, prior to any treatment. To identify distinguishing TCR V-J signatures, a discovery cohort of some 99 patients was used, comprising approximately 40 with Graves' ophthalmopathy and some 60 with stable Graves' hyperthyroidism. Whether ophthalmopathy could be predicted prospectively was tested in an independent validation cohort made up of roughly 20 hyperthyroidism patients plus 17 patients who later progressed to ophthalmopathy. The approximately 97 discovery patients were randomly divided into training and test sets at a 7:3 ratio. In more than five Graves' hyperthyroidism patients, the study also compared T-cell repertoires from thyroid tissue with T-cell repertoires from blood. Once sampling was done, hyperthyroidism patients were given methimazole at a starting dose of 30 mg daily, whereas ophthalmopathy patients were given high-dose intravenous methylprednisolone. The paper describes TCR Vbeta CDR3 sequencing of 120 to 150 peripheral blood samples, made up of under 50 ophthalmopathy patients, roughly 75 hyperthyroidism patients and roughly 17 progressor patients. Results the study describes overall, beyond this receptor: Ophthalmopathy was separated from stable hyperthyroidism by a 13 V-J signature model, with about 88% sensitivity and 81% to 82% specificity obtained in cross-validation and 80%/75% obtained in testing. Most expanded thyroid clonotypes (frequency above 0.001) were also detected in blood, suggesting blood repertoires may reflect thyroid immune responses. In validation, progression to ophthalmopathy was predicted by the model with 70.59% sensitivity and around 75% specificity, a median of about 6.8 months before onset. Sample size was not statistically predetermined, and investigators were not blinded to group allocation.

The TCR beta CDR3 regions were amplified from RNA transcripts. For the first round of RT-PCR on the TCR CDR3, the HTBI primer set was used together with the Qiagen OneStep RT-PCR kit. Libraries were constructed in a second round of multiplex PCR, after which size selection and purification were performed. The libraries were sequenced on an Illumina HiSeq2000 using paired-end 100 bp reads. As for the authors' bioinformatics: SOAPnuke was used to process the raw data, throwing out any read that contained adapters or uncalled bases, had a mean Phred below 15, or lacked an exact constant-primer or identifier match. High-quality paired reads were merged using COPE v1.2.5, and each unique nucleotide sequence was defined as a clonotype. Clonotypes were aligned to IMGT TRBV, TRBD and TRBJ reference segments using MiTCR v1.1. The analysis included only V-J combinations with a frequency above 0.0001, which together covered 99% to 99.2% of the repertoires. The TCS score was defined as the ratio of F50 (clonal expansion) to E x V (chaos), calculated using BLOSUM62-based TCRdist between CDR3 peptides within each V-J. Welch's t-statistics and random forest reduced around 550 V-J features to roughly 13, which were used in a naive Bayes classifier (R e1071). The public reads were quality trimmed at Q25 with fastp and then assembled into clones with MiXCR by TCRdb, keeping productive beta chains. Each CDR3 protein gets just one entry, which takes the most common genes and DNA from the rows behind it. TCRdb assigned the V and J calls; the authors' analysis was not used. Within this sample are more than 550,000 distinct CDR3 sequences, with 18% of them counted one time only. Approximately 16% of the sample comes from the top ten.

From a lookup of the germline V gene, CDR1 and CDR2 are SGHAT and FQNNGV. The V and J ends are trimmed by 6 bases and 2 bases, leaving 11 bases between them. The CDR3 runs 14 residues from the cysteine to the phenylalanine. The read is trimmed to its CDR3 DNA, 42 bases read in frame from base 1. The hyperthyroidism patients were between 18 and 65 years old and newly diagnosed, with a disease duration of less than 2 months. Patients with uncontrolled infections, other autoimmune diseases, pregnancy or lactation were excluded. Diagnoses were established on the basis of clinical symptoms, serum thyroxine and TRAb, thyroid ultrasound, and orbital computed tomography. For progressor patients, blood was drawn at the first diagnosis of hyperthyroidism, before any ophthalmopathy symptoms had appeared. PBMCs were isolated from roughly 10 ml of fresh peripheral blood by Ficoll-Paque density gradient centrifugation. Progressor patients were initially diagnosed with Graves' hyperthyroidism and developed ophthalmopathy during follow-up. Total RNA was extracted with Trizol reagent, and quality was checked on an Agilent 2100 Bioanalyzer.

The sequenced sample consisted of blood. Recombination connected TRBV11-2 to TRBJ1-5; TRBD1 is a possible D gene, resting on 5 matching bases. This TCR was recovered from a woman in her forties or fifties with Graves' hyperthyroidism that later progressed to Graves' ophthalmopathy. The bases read TGTGCCAGCAGTTCCCAGGGTGGCAATCAGCCCCAGCATTTT. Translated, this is CASSSQGGNQPQHF.